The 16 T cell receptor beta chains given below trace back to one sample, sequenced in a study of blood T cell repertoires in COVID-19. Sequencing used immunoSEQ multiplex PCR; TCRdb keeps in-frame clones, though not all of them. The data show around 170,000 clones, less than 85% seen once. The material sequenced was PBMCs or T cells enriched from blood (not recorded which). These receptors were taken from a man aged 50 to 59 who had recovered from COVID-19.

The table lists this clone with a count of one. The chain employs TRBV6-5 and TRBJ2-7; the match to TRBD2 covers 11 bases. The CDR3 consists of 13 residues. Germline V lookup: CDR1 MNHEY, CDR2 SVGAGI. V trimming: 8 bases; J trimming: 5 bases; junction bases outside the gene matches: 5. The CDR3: CASFLAGGNEQYF. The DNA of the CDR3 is TGTGCCAGCTTCCTAGCGGGGGGAAACGAGCAGTACTTC.

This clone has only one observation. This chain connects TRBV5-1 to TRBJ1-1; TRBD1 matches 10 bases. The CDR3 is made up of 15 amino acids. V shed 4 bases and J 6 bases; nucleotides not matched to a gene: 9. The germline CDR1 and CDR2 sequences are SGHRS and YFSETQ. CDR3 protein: CASSATGTGDAEAFF. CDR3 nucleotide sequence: TGCGCCAGCAGCGCAACCGGGACAGGGGATGCTGAAGCTTTCTTT. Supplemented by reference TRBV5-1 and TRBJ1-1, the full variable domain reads KAGVTQTPRYLIKTRGQQVTLSCSPISGHRSVSWYQQTPGQGLQFLFEYFSETQRNKGNFPGRFSGRQFSNSRSEMNVSTLELGDSALYLCASSATGTGDAEAFFGQGTRLTVV.

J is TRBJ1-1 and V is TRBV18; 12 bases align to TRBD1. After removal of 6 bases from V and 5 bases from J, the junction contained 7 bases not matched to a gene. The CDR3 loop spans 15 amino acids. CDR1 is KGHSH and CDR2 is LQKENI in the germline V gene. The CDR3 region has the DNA TGTGCCAGCTCGGGGACAGGGGGCGCGAGGACTGAAGCTTTCTTT. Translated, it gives CASSGTGGARTEAFF. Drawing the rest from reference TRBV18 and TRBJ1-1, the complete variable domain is NAGVMQNPRHLVRRRGQEARLRCSPMKGHSHVYWYRQLPEEGLKFMVYLQKENIIDESGMPKERFSAEFPKEGPSILRIQQVVRGDSAAYFCASSGTGGARTEAFFGQGTRLTVV.

The CDR3 reads CSAGLMGGYTF. The DNA of the CDR3 is TGCAGTGCTGGACTCATGGGTGGCTACACCTTC. This chain links TRBV20-1 with TRBJ1-2, with no clear D. CDR3 length equals 11 residues. Germline V gene data show CDR1 as DFQATT and CDR2 as SNEGSKA (reference sequence). The germline V and J ends were trimmed by 5 bases and 7 bases, with 11 bases remaining between them.

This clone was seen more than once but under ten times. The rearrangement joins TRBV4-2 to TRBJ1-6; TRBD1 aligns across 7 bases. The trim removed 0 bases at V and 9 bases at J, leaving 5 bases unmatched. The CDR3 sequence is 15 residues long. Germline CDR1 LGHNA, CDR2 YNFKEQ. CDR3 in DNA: TGTGCCAGCAGCCAAGATCCCCAGGGGGGTTCACCCCTCCACTTT. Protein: CASSQDPQGGSPLHF.

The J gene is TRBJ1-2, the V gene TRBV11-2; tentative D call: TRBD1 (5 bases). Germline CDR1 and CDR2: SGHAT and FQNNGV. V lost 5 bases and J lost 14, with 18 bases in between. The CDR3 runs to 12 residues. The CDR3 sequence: CASSPGRAGGTF. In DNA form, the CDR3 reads TGTGCCAGCAGCCCGGGGCGGGCTGGAGGGACCTTC.

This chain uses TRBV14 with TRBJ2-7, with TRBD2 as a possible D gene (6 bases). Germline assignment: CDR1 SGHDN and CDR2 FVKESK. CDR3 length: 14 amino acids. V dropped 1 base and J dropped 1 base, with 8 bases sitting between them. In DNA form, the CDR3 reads TGTGCCAGCAGCCAAGGACTAGGGTCCTACGAGCAGTACTTC. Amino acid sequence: CASSQGLGSYEQYF.

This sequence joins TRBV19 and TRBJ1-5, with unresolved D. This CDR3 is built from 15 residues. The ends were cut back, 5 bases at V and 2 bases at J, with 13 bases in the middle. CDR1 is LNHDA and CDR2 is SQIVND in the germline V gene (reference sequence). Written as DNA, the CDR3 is TGTGCCAGTAGTGAGGTTTCAGTGGGCAATCAGCCCCAGCATTTT. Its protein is CASSEVSVGNQPQHF.

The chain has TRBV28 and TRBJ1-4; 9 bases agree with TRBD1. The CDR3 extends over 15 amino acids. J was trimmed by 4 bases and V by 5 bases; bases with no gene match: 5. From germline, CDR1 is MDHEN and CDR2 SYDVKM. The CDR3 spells CASSTTGGGNEKLFF. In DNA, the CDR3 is TGTGCCAGCAGTACCACAGGGGGCGGTAATGAAAAACTGTTTTTT.

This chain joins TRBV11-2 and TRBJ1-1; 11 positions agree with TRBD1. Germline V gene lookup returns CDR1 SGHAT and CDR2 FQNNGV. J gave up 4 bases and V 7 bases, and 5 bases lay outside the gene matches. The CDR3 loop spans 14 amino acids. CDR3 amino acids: CASTRTGGSTEAFF. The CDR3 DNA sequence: TGTGCCAGCACCCGGACAGGGGGCAGCACTGAAGCTTTCTTT.

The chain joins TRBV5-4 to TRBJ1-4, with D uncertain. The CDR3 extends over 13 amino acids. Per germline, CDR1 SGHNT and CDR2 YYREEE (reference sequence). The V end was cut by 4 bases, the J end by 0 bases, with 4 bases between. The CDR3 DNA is TGTGCCAGCAGCACAACAACTAATGAAAAACTGTTTTTT. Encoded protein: CASSTTTNEKLFF.

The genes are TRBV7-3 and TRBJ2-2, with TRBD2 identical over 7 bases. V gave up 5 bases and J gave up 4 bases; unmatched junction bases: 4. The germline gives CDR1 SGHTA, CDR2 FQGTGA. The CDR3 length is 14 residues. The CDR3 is CASSRAGSTGELFF. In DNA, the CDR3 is TGTGCCAGCAGCCGAGCGGGGAGCACCGGGGAGCTGTTTTTT.

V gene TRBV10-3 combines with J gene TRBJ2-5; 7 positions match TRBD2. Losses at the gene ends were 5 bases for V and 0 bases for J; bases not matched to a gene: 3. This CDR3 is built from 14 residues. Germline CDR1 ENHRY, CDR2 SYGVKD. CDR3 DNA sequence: TGTGCCATCAGTCGCGGGGGAAACCAAGAGACCCAGTACTTC. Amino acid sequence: CAISRGGNQETQYF.

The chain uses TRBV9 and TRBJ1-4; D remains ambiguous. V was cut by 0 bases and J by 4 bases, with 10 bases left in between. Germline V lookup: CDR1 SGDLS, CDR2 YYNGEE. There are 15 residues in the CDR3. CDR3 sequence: CASSVDAGSNEKLFF. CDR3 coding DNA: TGTGCCAGCAGCGTAGATGCTGGGAGTAATGAAAAACTGTTTTTT.

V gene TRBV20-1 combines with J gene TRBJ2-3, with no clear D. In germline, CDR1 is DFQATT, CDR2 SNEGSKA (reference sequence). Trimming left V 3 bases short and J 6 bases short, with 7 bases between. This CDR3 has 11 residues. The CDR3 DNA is TGCAGTGCTAGGGCCTCGGATACGCAGTATTTT. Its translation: CSARASDTQYF.

CDR3 sequence: CASSSLGRHEQYF. Written as DNA, the CDR3 is TGTGCCAGCAGTTCCCTGGGGCGGCACGAGCAGTACTTC. This chain links TRBV27 with TRBJ2-7; D possibly corresponds to TRBD1 (5 bases). The CDR3 loop spans 13 amino acids. Germline loops: CDR1 MNHEY, CDR2 SMNVEV (reference sequence). Trimming removed 4 bases from V and 5 bases from J, with 12 bases in between.